The count of the clone carrying this T cell receptor beta chain is one. The CDR3 length is 13 residues. CDR1 is SGHRS, CDR2 YFSETQ, per germline. V lost 4 bases and J 5 bases, leaving 7 bases between the germline ends. The authors' processing: Using reference gene primer amplification, nucleated cell counts were estimated. Profiled with immunoSEQ multiplex PCR; TCRdb holds only in-frame clones, not every one. V and J calls and clone size are copied from that table; D and trimming were computed from the DNA. The data hold about 93,000 clones, with approximately 89% observed a single time. The entry originates in a study of blood T cell repertoires in COVID-19. Across the whole study: Whether acute or convalescent, the COVID-19 samples came from the United States, Italy and Spain. From T cells, B-cell-depleted T cells, or PBMCs came the material, which was cDNA or gDNA.

The TCR was taken from a man aged 50-59 years with acute or convalescent COVID-19. The sequenced sample consisted of peripheral blood. The rearrangement joins TRBV5-1 to TRBJ1-6; D remains ambiguous. The CDR3 DNA is TGCGCCAGCAGCGAGTATCATAATTCACCCCTCCACTTT. This codes for CASSEYHNSPLHF.